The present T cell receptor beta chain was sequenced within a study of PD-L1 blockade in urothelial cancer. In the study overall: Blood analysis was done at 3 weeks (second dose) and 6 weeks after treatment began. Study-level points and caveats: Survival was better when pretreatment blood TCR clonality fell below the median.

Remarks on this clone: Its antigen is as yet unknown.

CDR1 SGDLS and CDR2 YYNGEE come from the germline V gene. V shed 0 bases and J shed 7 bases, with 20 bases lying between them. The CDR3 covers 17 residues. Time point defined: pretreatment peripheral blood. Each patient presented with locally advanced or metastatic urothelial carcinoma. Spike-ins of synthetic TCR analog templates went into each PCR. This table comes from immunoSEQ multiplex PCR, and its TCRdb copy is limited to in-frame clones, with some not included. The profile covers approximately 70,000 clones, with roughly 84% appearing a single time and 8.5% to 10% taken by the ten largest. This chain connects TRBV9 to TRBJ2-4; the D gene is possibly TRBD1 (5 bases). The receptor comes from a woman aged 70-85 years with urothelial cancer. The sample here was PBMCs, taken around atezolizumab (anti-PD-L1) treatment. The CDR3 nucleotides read TGTGCCAGCAGCGTAGGGGCAGGGATTTATTCAGGTAACATTCAGTACTTC. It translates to CASSVGAGIYSGNIQYF. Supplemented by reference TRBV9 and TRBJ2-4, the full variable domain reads DSGVTQTPKHLITATGQRVTLRCSPRSGDLSVYWYQQSLDQGLQFLIQYYNGEERAKGNILERFSAQQFPDLHSELNLSSLELGDSALYFCASSVGAGIYSGNIQYFGAGTRLSVL.